This T cell receptor (beta chain) was recovered during a study of beta chain features in type 1 diabetes. About the research overall: Examined across all samples were approximately 99 million sorted cells.

Overall study findings and caveats: Fewer insertions but more deletions were seen at VDJ junctions in type 1 diabetes patients. Shorter TCRB CDR3s, moderately but significantly so, were found in Type 1 diabetes patients in all four CD4+ subsets.

This CDR3 is 13 amino acids long. Germline V gene sequence: CDR1 KGHSH, CDR2 LQKENI. V was cut by 2 bases and J by 5 bases, with 9 bases left in between. This clone was counted a few times. The antigen is unknown. Expressed TCRB transcripts were sequenced, since all the RNA that had been isolated was reverse transcribed. TCRdb keeps only in-frame clones here, not all; method: immunoSEQ multiplex PCR. The repertoire has around 600,000 clones, 9.5% to 15% of them found once; the top ten carry more than 0.095%. Every participating donor gave one draw, a heparinised blood sample averaging about 120 mL. Staining for CD45RO/CCR7/CD25/CD127/CD95/CD27 allowed sorting of CD4+ naive, central memory, regulatory and stem cell-like memory cells.

The receptor comes from a man aged 25-45 years with type 1 diabetes. This sequence joins TRBV18 and TRBJ2-5; D call uncertain. The sample comprised naive CD4+ T cells from blood. The CDR3 here is CASSPRSSETQYF. CDR3 sequence (DNA): TGTGCCAGCTCACCAAGGAGTAGCGAGACCCAGTACTTC. Full variable domain (remainder filled in from reference TRBV18 and TRBJ2-5): NAGVMQNPRHLVRRRGQEARLRCSPMKGHSHVYWYRQLPEEGLKFMVYLQKENIIDESGMPKERFSAEFPKEGPSILRIQQVVRGDSAAYFCASSPRSSETQYFGPGTRLLVL.